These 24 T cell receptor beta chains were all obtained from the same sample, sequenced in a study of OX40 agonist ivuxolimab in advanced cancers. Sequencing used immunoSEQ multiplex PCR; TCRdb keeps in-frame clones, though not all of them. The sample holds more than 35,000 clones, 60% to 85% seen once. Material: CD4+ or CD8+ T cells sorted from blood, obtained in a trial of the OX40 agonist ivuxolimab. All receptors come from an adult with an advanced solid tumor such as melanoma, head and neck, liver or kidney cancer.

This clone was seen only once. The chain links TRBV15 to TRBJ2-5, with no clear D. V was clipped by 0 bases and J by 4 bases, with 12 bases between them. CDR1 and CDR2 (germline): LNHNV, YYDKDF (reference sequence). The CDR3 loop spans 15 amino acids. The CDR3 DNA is TGTGCCACCAGCAGAGATCGAAAGGGTACAGAGACCCAGTACTTC. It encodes CATSRDRKGTETQYF. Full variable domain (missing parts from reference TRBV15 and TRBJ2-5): DAMVIQNPRYQVTQFGKPVTLSCSQTLNHNVMYWYQQKSSQAPKLLFHYYDKDFNNEADTPDNFQSRRPNTSFCFLDIRSPGLGDTAMYLCATSRDRKGTETQYFGPGTRLLVL.

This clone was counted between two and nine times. CDR3 loop: CASSYGADKGSATKNIQYF. CDR3 nucleotides: TGTGCCAGCAGCTATGGAGCAGATAAAGGTAGTGCGACCAAAAACATTCAGTACTTC. The chain carries TRBV11-2 and TRBJ2-4; no reliable D call. V was clipped by 4 bases and J by 2 bases, with 24 bases between them. Per germline, CDR1 SGHAT and CDR2 FQNNGV. This CDR3 is 19 amino acids long. The full variable domain, completed using reference TRBV11-2 and TRBJ2-4, is EAGVAQSPRYKIIEKRQSVAFWCNPISGHATLYWYQQILGQGPKLLIQFQNNGVVDDSQLPKDRFSAERLKGVDSTLKIQPAKLEDSAVYLCASSYGADKGSATKNIQYFGAGTRLSVL.

CDR3 sequence: CATHAGTGGTQYF. CDR3 coding DNA: TGTGCAACCCACGCGGGGACAGGTGGGACCCAGTACTTC. The chain links TRBV2 to TRBJ2-5, with TRBD1 matching over 8 bases. The CDR3 extends over 13 amino acids. Germline lookup yields CDR1 SNHLY and CDR2 FYNNEI.

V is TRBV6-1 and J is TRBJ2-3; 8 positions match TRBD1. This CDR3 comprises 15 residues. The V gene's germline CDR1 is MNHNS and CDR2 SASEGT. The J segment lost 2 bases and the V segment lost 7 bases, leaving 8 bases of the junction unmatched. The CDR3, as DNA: TGTGCCAGCAATAGACAGGGGCGGTACACAGATACGCAGTATTTT. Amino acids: CASNRQGRYTDTQYF.

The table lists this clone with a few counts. For the CDR3, the DNA is TGCGCCAGCAGCTTGGAGGAGGCAGGGTGGACTGAAGCTTTCTTT. This gives the protein CASSLEEAGWTEAFF. This sequence joins TRBV5-1 and TRBJ1-1, with D perhaps TRBD1 (5 bases). Between the trimmed V and J ends, which lost 0 bases and 5 bases, there was a span of 14 bases. The CDR3 extends over 15 amino acids. Looked up from germline, CDR1 is SGHRS and CDR2 is YFSETQ.

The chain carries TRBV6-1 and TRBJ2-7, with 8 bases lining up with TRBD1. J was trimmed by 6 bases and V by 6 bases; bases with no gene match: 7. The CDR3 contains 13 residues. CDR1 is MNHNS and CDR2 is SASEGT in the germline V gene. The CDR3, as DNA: TGTGCCAGCAGCCCGGACAGGGTAGGCGAGCAGTACTTC. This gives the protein CASSPDRVGEQYF.

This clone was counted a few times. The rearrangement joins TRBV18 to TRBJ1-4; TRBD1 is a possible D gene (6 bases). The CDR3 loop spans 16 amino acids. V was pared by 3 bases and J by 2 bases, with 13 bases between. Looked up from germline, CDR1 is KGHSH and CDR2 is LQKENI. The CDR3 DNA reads TGTGCCAGCTCACCCGGGACACTAGGCACTAATGAAAAACTGTTTTTT. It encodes CASSPGTLGTNEKLFF.

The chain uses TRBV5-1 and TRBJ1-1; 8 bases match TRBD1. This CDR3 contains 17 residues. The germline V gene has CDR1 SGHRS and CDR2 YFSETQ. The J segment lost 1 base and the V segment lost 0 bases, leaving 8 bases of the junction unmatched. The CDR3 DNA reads TGCGCCAGCAGCTTGGACGGAGGGACAGGAACGAACACTGAAGCTTTCTTT. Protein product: CASSLDGGTGTNTEAFF.

This CDR3 is CASSLGGLSTGANVLTF. The CDR3 DNA sequence: TGTGCCAGCAGCTTAGGTGGGTTGTCCACTGGGGCCAACGTCCTGACTTTC. The chain combines TRBV7-9 with TRBJ2-6; D gene ambiguous. V shed 1 base and J shed 2 bases, with 12 bases lying between them. The CDR3 is 17 residues long. The germline V gene has CDR1 SEHNR and CDR2 FQNEAQ (reference sequence).

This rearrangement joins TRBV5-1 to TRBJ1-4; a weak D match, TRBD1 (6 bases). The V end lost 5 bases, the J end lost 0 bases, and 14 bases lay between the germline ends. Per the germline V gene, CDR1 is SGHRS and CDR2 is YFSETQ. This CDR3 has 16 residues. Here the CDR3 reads CASRPGQLSTNEKLFF. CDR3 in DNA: TGCGCCAGCAGACCCGGACAGCTATCAACTAATGAAAAACTGTTTTTT.

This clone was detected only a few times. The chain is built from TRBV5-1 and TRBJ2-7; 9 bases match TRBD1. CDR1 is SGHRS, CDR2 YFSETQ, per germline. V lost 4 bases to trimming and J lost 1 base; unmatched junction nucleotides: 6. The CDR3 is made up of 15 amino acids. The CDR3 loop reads CASSLLGTGSYEQYF. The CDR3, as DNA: TGCGCCAGCAGCCTGCTGGGGACAGGGTCCTACGAGCAGTACTTC.

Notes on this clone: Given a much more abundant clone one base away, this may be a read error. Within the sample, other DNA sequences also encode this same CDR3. This chain's CDR3 is CASSGQGAYEQYF. The CDR3 coding sequence is TGTGCCAGCAGCGGACAGGGGGCTTACGAGCAGTACTTC. This rearrangement joins TRBV9 to TRBJ2-7; 10 nucleotides match TRBD1. V gave up 3 bases and J gave up 4 bases; unmatched junction bases: 1. CDR1 and CDR2 from the germline V gene are SGDLS and YYNGEE. The CDR3 length is 13 residues.

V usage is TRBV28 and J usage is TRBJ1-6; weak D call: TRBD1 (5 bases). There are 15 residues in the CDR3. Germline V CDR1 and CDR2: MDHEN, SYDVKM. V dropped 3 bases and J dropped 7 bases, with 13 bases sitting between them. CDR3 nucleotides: TGTGCCAGCAGTTTTATGAACAGGAAGAATTCACCCCTCCACTTT. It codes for CASSFMNRKNSPLHF.

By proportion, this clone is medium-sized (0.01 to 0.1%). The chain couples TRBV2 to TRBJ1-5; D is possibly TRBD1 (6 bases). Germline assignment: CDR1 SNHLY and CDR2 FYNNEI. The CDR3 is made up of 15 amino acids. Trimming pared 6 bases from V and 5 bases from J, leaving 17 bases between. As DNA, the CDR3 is TGTGCCAGCAGACCGCACGGGGGGCGCCATCAGCCCCAGCATTTT. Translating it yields CASRPHGGRHQPQHF.

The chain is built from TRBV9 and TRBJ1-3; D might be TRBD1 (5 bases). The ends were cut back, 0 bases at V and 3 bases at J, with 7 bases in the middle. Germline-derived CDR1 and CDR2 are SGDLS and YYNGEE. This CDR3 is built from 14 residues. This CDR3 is CASSVARVGNTIYF. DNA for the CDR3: TGTGCCAGCAGCGTAGCCAGGGTTGGAAACACCATATATTTT.

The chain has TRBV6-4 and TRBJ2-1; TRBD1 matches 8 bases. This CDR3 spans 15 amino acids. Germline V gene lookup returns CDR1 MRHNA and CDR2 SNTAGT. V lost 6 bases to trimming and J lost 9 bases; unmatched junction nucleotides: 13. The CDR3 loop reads CASSATGQAPVEQFF. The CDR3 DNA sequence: TGTGCCAGCAGCGCGACGGGACAGGCCCCCGTTGAGCAGTTCTTC.

DNA for the CDR3: TGTGCCAGCAGCGATCTTGGGGCCCGCACAGATACGCAGTATTTT. This codes for CASSDLGARTDTQYF. The chain recombines TRBV7-2 with TRBJ2-3; possibly TRBD1 for D (5 bases). V lost 5 bases and J lost 1, with 13 bases in between. The length of the CDR3 is 15 residues. Germline loops: CDR1 SGHTA, CDR2 FQGNSA.

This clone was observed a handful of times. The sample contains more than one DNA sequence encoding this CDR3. The CDR3 nucleotides are TGTGCCAGTAAGGGGAGCACTGAAGCTTTCTTT. Translated, it gives CASKGSTEAFF. The J gene is TRBJ1-1, the V gene TRBV19; D is perhaps TRBD1 (5 bases). The germline V gene has CDR1 LNHDA and CDR2 SQIVND (reference sequence). The length of the CDR3 is 11 residues. V lost 7 bases and J lost 4, with 7 bases in between.

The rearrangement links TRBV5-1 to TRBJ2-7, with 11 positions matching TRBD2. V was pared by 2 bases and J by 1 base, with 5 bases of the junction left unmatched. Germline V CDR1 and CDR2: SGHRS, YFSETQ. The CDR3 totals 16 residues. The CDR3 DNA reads TGCGCCAGCAGCTTCCGTACTAGCGGGAGTTCCTACGAGCAGTACTTC. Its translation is CASSFRTSGSSYEQYF.

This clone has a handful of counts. CDR3: CASSYSIRGGTEAFF. CDR3 nucleotide sequence: TGTGCCAGCAGTTACTCCATCAGGGGAGGCACTGAAGCTTTCTTT. The chain links TRBV6-6 to TRBJ1-1; the D gene is possibly TRBD1 (6 bases). The V end lost 0 bases, the J end lost 4 bases, and 12 bases lay between the germline ends. The germline gives CDR1 MNHNY, CDR2 SVGAGI (reference sequence). This CDR3 is 15 amino acids long.

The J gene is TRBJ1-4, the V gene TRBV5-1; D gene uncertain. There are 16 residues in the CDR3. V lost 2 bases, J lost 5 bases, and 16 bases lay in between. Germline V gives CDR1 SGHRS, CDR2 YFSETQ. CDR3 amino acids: CASSLIPGQGNEKLFF. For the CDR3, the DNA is TGCGCCAGCAGCTTAATACCCGGGCAAGGGAATGAAAAACTGTTTTTT.

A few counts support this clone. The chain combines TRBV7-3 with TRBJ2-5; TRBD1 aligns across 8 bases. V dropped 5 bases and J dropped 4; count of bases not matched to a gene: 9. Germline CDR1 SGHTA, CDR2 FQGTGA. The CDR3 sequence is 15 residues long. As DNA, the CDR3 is TGTGCCAGCAGCCCGCAGGGGGCGCGGGGAGAGACCCAGTACTTC. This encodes CASSPQGARGETQYF.

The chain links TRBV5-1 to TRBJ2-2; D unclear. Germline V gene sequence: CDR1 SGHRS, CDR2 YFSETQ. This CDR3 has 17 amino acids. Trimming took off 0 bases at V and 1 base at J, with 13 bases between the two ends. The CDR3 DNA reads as TGCGCCAGCAGCTTGGTTCCCGGGTTGGGGAACACCGGGGAGCTGTTTTTT. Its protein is CASSLVPGLGNTGELFF.

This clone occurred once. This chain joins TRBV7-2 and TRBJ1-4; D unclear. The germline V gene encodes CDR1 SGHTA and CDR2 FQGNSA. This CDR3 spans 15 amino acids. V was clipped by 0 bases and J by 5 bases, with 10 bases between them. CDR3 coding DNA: TGTGCCAGCAGCTTAGCGCGAAGTCGGAATGAAAAACTGTTTTTT. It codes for CASSLARSRNEKLFF.